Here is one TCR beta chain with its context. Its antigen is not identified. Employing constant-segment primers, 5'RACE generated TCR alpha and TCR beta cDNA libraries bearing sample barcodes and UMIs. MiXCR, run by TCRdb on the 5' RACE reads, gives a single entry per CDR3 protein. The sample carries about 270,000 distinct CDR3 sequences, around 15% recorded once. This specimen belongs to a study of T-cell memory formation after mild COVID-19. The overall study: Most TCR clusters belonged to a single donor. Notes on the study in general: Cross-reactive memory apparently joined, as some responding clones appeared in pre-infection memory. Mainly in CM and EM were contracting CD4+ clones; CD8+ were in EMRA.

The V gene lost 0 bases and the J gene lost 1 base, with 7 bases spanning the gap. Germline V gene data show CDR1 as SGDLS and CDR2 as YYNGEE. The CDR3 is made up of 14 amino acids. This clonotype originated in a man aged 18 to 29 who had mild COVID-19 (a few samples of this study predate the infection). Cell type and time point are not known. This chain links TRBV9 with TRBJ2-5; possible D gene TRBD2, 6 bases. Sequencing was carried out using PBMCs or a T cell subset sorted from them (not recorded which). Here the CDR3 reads CASSVETSQETQYF. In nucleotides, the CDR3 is TGTGCCAGCAGCGTAGAGACTAGCCAAGAGACCCAGTACTTC. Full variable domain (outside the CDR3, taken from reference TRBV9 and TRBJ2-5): DSGVTQTPKHLITATGQRVTLRCSPRSGDLSVYWYQQSLDQGLQFLIQYYNGEERAKGNILERFSAQQFPDLHSELNLSSLELGDSALYFCASSVETSQETQYFGPGTRLLVL.